The 24 T cell receptor beta chains presented below share a single source sample, sequenced in a study of T cell repertoires in cytomegalovirus infection (dated by TCRdb to about 2019). The treatment or condition label for this specimen denotes: in vitro stimulation with specific CMV peptide epitopes to enrich CMV-specific T cells. Their target antigens are unknown. Sequencing instrument: Illumina HiSeq 1500. The raw public data were reprocessed by TCRdb itself: fastp quality trimming at Q25, MiXCR clonotype calling, in-frame beta chains only. Each entry merges the rows of one CDR3 protein and shows their most common DNA and genes. Across this sample there are roughly 990,000 distinct CDR3 sequences, with 30% to 40% seen only once. Together, the top ten hold 11% to 15% of the sample. The sample in question was cultured CD8+ T cells from PBMCs, obtained from culture after CMV antigen stimulation. The receptors originated from a human donor in good health (CMV status not recorded). Some clones in this sample may be carry-over from other donors' samples.

V and J are TRBV4-3 and TRBJ1-6; tentatively, D is TRBD1 (6 bases). The germline V gene encodes CDR1 LGHNA and CDR2 YSLEER. Trimming cost V 1 base and J 4 bases, with 11 bases left between them. This CDR3 spans 16 amino acids. The CDR3 protein is CASSQGDRSYNSPLHF. The CDR3 nucleotides read TGCGCCAGCAGCCAAGGAGACAGGTCATATAATTCACCCCTCCACTTT.

The chain has TRBV7-9 and TRBJ1-5; D is possibly TRBD1 (5 bases). CDR1 is SEHNR and CDR2 is FQNEAQ in the germline V gene (reference sequence). This CDR3 is 15 amino acids long. With 1 base removed from V and 3 bases from J, the gap between germline ends came to 10 bases. The CDR3 DNA reads as TGTGCCAGCAGCTTAGGACAGCACCCCAATCAGCCCCAGCATTTT. This translates into CASSLGQHPNQPQHF.

This clonotype was seen only once. The chain recombines TRBV20-1 with TRBJ2-2, with 12 bases that match TRBD1. The CDR3 sequence is 17 residues long. Germline assignment: CDR1 DFQATT and CDR2 SNEGSKA (reference sequence). With 5 bases clipped from V and 7 bases from J, the junction kept 14 bases outside the gene matches. The DNA of the CDR3 is TGCAGTGCTGCCAACCGGGACAGGGGGCTTCTAGGCGGGGAGCTGTTTTTT. Amino acid sequence: CSAANRDRGLLGGELFF.

This chain links TRBV6-1 with TRBJ1-6; no firm D call. CDR3 length: 14 amino acids. V gave up 7 bases and J gave up 6 bases, with 13 bases separating them. Germline V gives CDR1 MNHNS, CDR2 SASEGT. Here the CDR3 reads CASTQRSFNSPLHF. The CDR3 DNA follows: TGTGCCAGCACCCAGAGAAGTTTTAATTCACCCCTCCACTTT.

This clonotype turned up a few times. The V call is TRBV7-2, the J call TRBJ1-5, with 9 bases matching TRBD1. This CDR3 is built from 15 residues. The germline V gene encodes CDR1 SGHTA and CDR2 FQGNSA. Trimming cost V 6 bases and J 8 bases; bases outside gene matches: 11. Here the CDR3 DNA reads TGTGCCAGCAGTTCCGACAGGGGGGTACAGAAGCCCCAGCATTTT. As protein: CASSSDRGVQKPQHF.

This clonotype was seen once. This chain joins TRBV5-1 and TRBJ1-2; the D is unclear. CDR1 is SGHRS and CDR2 is YFSETQ in the germline V gene. This CDR3 is built from 13 residues. V was trimmed by 2 bases and J by 6 bases, leaving 11 bases between them. Here the CDR3 reads CASSFGGSDGYTF. The CDR3 nucleotides read TGCGCCAGCAGCTTTGGAGGGTCGGATGGCTACACCTTC. The entire variable domain, with the rest obtained from reference TRBV5-1 and TRBJ1-2, is as follows: KAGVTQTPRYLIKTRGQQVTLSCSPISGHRSVSWYQQTPGQGLQFLFEYFSETQRNKGNFPGRFSGRQFSNSRSEMNVSTLELGDSALYLCASSFGGSDGYTFGSGTRLTVV.

The rearrangement links TRBV5-1 to TRBJ1-1; 11 bases agree with TRBD1. CDR3 size: 12 residues. V shed 4 bases and J 9 bases; nucleotides not matched to a gene: 2. Germline CDR1 and CDR2: SGHRS and YFSETQ. CDR3 residues: CASSTDRGQAFF. The CDR3 DNA is TGCGCCAGCAGCACGGACAGGGGGCAAGCTTTCTTT.

The table lists this clonotype with a count of one. Compared with germline, one end of the junction differs, possibly owing to a read error. J is TRBJ1-2 and V is TRBV25-1; D might be TRBD1 (6 bases). Germline-derived CDR1 and CDR2 are MGHDK and SYGVNS. The CDR3 covers 14 residues. DNA for the CDR3: TGTGCCGGCAGTGAATCCCCAGGGGCGGAAGGCTACACCTTC. This codes for CAGSESPGAEGYTF.

The V gene is TRBV15, the J gene TRBJ2-7; 8 bases fit TRBD1. The CDR3 has 17 residues. Germline CDR1 and CDR2: LNHNV and YYDKDF (reference sequence). The trim removed 0 bases at V and 7 bases at J, leaving 14 bases unmatched. CDR3 coding DNA: TGTGCCACCAGCAGAGATGGGAATATGTGGACAGGGAATGAGCAGTACTTC. Translated, it gives CATSRDGNMWTGNEQYF.

This clonotype came up a few times. This sequence joins TRBV5-1 and TRBJ2-1; a possible D gene is TRBD1 (6 bases). CDR1 SGHRS and CDR2 YFSETQ come from the germline V gene. This CDR3 has 14 amino acids. The V and J ends lost 6 bases and 4 bases respectively, with 14 bases between them. This chain's CDR3 is CASTLRDTYNEQFF. The CDR3 DNA reads TGCGCCAGCACCCTCCGGGACACTTACAATGAGCAGTTCTTC. The entire variable domain, with the rest obtained from reference TRBV5-1 and TRBJ2-1, is as follows: KAGVTQTPRYLIKTRGQQVTLSCSPISGHRSVSWYQQTPGQGLQFLFEYFSETQRNKGNFPGRFSGRQFSNSRSEMNVSTLELGDSALYLCASTLRDTYNEQFFGPGTRLTVL.

Many counts were recorded for this clonotype. The chain links TRBV29-1 to TRBJ1-1; possible D gene TRBD1, 5 bases. Germline values: CDR1 SQVTM, CDR2 ANQGSEA. V was shortened by 6 bases and J by 6 bases, with 14 bases between the two germline ends. The CDR3 sequence is 12 residues long. CDR3 DNA sequence: TGCAGCGTCCAGGGCGTTGGCGCTGAAGCTTTCTTT. Translation: CSVQGVGAEAFF.

This clonotype was observed a handful of times. The chain recombines TRBV5-1 with TRBJ1-1, with 7 positions matching TRBD1. The CDR3 totals 17 residues. Germline CDR1 SGHRS, CDR2 YFSETQ. The junction had 15 bases not matched to a gene; V was cut back by 4 bases and J by 3 bases. CDR3 sequence (DNA): TGCGCCAGCAGCCATAACCGAGACAGGGCATCGGACACTGAAGCTTTCTTT. Amino acid sequence: CASSHNRDRASDTEAFF.

The chain has TRBV7-6 and TRBJ2-6; D remains unclear. CDR1 and CDR2 (germline): SGHVS, FNYEAQ. The V end lost 5 bases, the J end lost 0 bases, and 20 bases lay between the germline ends. The CDR3 is 19 residues long. The CDR3 region has the DNA TGTGCCAGCAGCCACTCAGGTTCAGGAACAGCCTCTGGGGCCAACGTCCTGACTTTC. Translating it yields CASSHSGSGTASGANVLTF.

This chain links TRBV6-5 with TRBJ1-2; no definite D call. The CDR3 has 14 amino acids. Per germline, CDR1 MNHEY and CDR2 SVGAGI. V was clipped by 7 bases and J by 5 bases, with 17 bases between them. The CDR3 loop is CASTLGFPGYGYTF. Here the CDR3 DNA reads TGTGCCAGCACACTAGGCTTTCCAGGTTATGGCTACACCTTC.

V usage is TRBV6-6 and J usage is TRBJ2-2, with D unresolved. The V gene's germline CDR1 is MNHNY and CDR2 SVGAGI (reference sequence). The length of the CDR3 is 15 residues. The V end was cut by 2 bases, the J end by 4 bases, with 11 bases between. In DNA form, the CDR3 reads TGTGCCAGCAGTTACATCGGACGAGGCACCGGGGAGCTGTTTTTT. Encoded protein: CASSYIGRGTGELFF.

On this clonotype itself: This may be a read error, as it is one base from a much larger clone. V usage is TRBV6-5 and J usage is TRBJ2-1, with D perhaps matching TRBD1 or TRBD2 (5 bases each). With 4 bases removed from V and 3 bases from J, the gap between germline ends came to 19 bases. The CDR3 loop spans 17 amino acids. CDR1 is MNHEY, CDR2 SVGAGI, per germline. The CDR3 DNA follows: TGTGCCAGCAGTTCGAACACCGACGGGGACCGCTACAATGAGCAGTTCTTC. This gives the protein CASSSNTDGDRYNEQFF.

The chain links TRBV9 to TRBJ1-2; D perhaps matches TRBD1 (6 bases). Per the germline V gene, CDR1 is SGDLS and CDR2 is YYNGEE. V was clipped by 0 bases and J by 5 bases, with 8 bases between them. The CDR3 is made up of 13 amino acids. CDR3 in DNA: TGTGCCAGCAGCGTAGCCAGGGGTTATGGCTACACCTTC. Its protein is CASSVARGYGYTF.

Many counts were recorded for this clonotype. The rearrangement links TRBV12-3 or TRBV12-4 to TRBJ1-1; unclear D gene. Trimming cost V 3 bases and J 7 bases, with 6 bases left between them. The CDR3 contains 11 residues. The CDR3 region has the DNA TGTGCCAGCAGTTTCGATGATGAAGCTTTCTTT. Translated: CASSFDDEAFF.

The genes are TRBV2 and TRBJ2-2, with D possibly matching TRBD1 (6 bases). Germline V gene lookup returns CDR1 SNHLY and CDR2 FYNNEI. V dropped 8 bases and J dropped 5 bases, with 9 bases sitting between them. The CDR3 loop spans 12 amino acids. This CDR3 reads CASGQFTGELFF. As DNA, the CDR3 is TGTGCCAGCGGACAGTTTACCGGGGAGCTGTTTTTT.

This clonotype has a handful of counts. The CDR3 DNA reads TGTGCCAGCAGTGAAGAAAAAGGGATACCCTACGAGCAGTACGTC. This codes for CASSEEKGIPYEQYV. The chain couples TRBV6-1 to TRBJ2-7, with D unclear. This CDR3 comprises 15 residues. Germline lookup yields CDR1 MNHNS and CDR2 SASEGT. The V gene lost 1 base and the J gene lost 2 bases, with 12 bases spanning the gap.

There are a few counts of this clonotype. The V gene is TRBV12-3 or TRBV12-4, the J gene TRBJ2-5; D is ambiguous. The CDR3 contains 12 residues. Trimming cost V 6 bases and J 3 bases, with 8 bases left between them. This CDR3 is CASSGREETQYF. CDR3 DNA: TGTGCCAGCAGCGGACGAGAAGAGACCCAGTACTTC.

This chain joins TRBV7-3 and TRBJ2-6; D may be TRBD1 (6 bases). Per germline, CDR1 SGHTA and CDR2 FQGTGA. CDR3 length: 19 residues. Trimming cost V 11 bases and J 0 bases, with 26 bases left between them. The CDR3 spells CARLLYFWGPGSGANVLTF. CDR3 sequence (DNA): TGTGCCCGTCTCTTGTATTTTTGGGGGCCAGGCTCTGGGGCCAACGTCCTGACTTTC.

The sample holds many counts of this clonotype. This chain uses TRBV20-1 with TRBJ2-1; 8 bases line up with TRBD2. The germline gives CDR1 DFQATT, CDR2 SNEGSKA (reference sequence). The CDR3 contains 12 residues. The DNA of the CDR3 is TGCAGAGGCGGGGGGCCCTACAATGAGCAGTTCTTC. This translates into CRGGGPYNEQFF.

CDR3 loop: CASSESAGVSPLHF. For the CDR3, the DNA is TGTGCCAGCAGTGAGTCGGCAGGGGTCTCACCCCTCCACTTT. The rearrangement links TRBV2 to TRBJ1-6; maybe TRBD1 (6 bases). The V end was cut by 3 bases, the J end by 10 bases, with 13 bases between. The CDR3 runs 14 residues. The V gene's germline CDR1 is SNHLY and CDR2 FYNNEI.